These 28 T cell receptor beta chains share one sample of origin, sequenced in a study of cytomegalovirus exposure and HLA in healthy donors. This PCR relied on a set of 60 Vbeta primers and 13 Jbeta primers. The method was immunoSEQ multiplex PCR; TCRdb's version includes in-frame clones alone and lacks a portion of them. The table records about 100,000 clones, roughly 69% of them present only once. The sequenced sample was PBMCs. The source of these receptors is a man aged 30-40 years in good health and CMV-seropositive.

This clone occurred a few times. The J gene is TRBJ2-7, the V gene TRBV7-8; a possible D gene is TRBD2 (5 bases). This CDR3 region has 15 residues. Germline lookup yields CDR1 SGHVS and CDR2 FQNEAQ. Trimming shortened V by 4 bases and J by 1 base, and 14 bases separated the two germline ends. The CDR3 nucleotides read TGTGCCAGCAGCTCCCGGAGGTACAGTTCCTACGAGCAGTACTTC. Protein: CASSSRRYSSYEQYF.

The rearrangement links TRBV6-1 to TRBJ2-3; TRBD2 might be the D (6 bases). V lost 2 bases, J lost 3 bases, and 12 bases lay in between. Germline CDR1 and CDR2: MNHNS and SASEGT. This CDR3 has 15 residues. CDR3 sequence: CASSEPPTSTDTQYF. CDR3 bases: TGTGCCAGCAGTGAACCTCCGACTAGTACAGATACGCAGTATTTT.

This chain joins TRBV14 and TRBJ1-1, with TRBD1 as a possible D gene (6 bases). Germline V gene data show CDR1 as SGHDN and CDR2 as FVKESK. Trimming took off 1 base at V and 4 bases at J, with 13 bases between the two ends. The CDR3 consists of 15 residues. The CDR3 reads CASSQAYREGTEAFF. In DNA, the CDR3 is TGTGCCAGCAGCCAAGCTTACAGGGAGGGCACTGAAGCTTTCTTT.

The CDR3 DNA reads TGTGCCAGCTCACCCGTCGACAGGGCTGAAGCTTTCTTT. Its protein product is CASSPVDRAEAFF. The genes are TRBV18 and TRBJ1-1; 7 nucleotides match TRBD1. Trimming at V came to 3 bases and at J to 6 bases, leaving 4 bases not matched to a gene. This CDR3 comprises 13 residues. Germline V lookup: CDR1 KGHSH, CDR2 LQKENI.

The rearrangement joins TRBV28 to TRBJ1-1, with a possible D match to TRBD1 (5 bases). Germline CDR1 is MDHEN and CDR2 is SYDVKM. This CDR3 has 15 residues. Trimming left V 2 bases short and J 4 bases short, with 14 bases between. This CDR3 reads CASSLVWGGTTEAFF. The DNA for the CDR3 is TGTGCCAGCAGTTTAGTTTGGGGGGGGACCACTGAAGCTTTCTTT.

The CDR3 DNA is TGTGCCAGCAGCTTCGTCGGGACAGGGGCCACTTACGAGCAGTACTTC. It specifies CASSFVGTGATYEQYF. This chain uses TRBV7-9 with TRBJ2-7; 10 positions agree with TRBD1. Losses at the gene ends were 3 bases for V and 4 bases for J; bases not matched to a gene: 9. This CDR3 region has 16 residues. The germline gives CDR1 SEHNR, CDR2 FQNEAQ (reference sequence).

As DNA, the CDR3 is TGCGCCAGCAGCCCAACAGGAAGCGAGACCCAGTACTTC. Translated, it gives CASSPTGSETQYF. This chain uses TRBV5-1 with TRBJ2-5, with D possibly matching TRBD1 (5 bases). Deletions cut 4 bases from V and 5 bases from J, with 12 bases between. Germline-derived CDR1 and CDR2 are SGHRS and YFSETQ. The CDR3 loop spans 13 amino acids.

Of note for this clone: Other DNA variants within this sample encode the same CDR3. V is TRBV29-1 and J is TRBJ1-5; tentative D call: TRBD1 (5 bases). Per the germline V gene, CDR1 is SQVTM and CDR2 is ANQGSEA. Trimming left V 4 bases short and J 4 bases short, with 8 bases between. CDR3 length: 12 residues. The DNA for the CDR3 is TGCAGCGTTGGTGGGGGGAATCAGCCCCAGCATTTT. Protein sequence: CSVGGGNQPQHF.

V and J are TRBV27 and TRBJ2-5; 7 bases align to TRBD1. The CDR3 covers 15 residues. Trimming took 3 bases from V and 1 from J; bases not matched to a gene: 5. CDR1 and CDR2 from the germline V gene are MNHEY and SMNVEV (reference sequence). The CDR3 DNA is TGTGCCAGCAGTTTTCTGGCAGGGGGCCAAGAGACCCAGTACTTC. It yields the protein CASSFLAGGQETQYF.

J is TRBJ1-6 and V is TRBV27, with D unclear. Trimming took 2 bases from V and 9 from J, leaving 8 bases between them. Germline lookup yields CDR1 MNHEY and CDR2 SMNVEV (reference sequence). The length of the CDR3 is 13 residues. The CDR3 DNA reads TGTGCCAGCAGTTTAGGACTTGGTTCACCCCTCCACTTT. This translates into CASSLGLGSPLHF.

This chain uses TRBV15 with TRBJ2-5, with 11 bases aligning to TRBD2. J was trimmed by 4 bases and V by 1 base; bases with no gene match: 5. The CDR3 runs 16 residues. CDR1 and CDR2 (germline): LNHNV, YYDKDF (reference sequence). CDR3 residues: CATSRGVAGGRETQYF. CDR3 nucleotide sequence: TGTGCCACCAGCAGAGGGGTAGCGGGGGGGCGAGAGACCCAGTACTTC. Full variable domain (missing parts from reference TRBV15 and TRBJ2-5): DAMVIQNPRYQVTQFGKPVTLSCSQTLNHNVMYWYQQKSSQAPKLLFHYYDKDFNNEADTPDNFQSRRPNTSFCFLDIRSPGLGDTAMYLCATSRGVAGGRETQYFGPGTRLLVL.

The chain employs TRBV5-1 and TRBJ2-2, with a weak D call TRBD1 (6 bases). Between the trimmed V and J ends, which lost 3 bases and 3 bases, there was a span of 9 bases. This CDR3 spans 14 amino acids. The germline V gene has CDR1 SGHRS and CDR2 YFSETQ. CDR3: CASSSGQDTGELFF. The CDR3 DNA reads TGCGCCAGCAGCTCGGGACAAGACACCGGGGAGCTGTTTTTT.

The V call is TRBV19, the J call TRBJ2-7; 7 positions match TRBD2. With 6 bases clipped from V and 1 base from J, the junction kept 3 bases outside the gene matches. Germline V CDR1 and CDR2: LNHDA, SQIVND (reference sequence). The CDR3 is 13 amino acids. CDR3 residues: CASSLGGSYEQYF. As DNA, the CDR3 is TGTGCCAGTAGCTTGGGGGGGTCCTACGAGCAGTACTTC.

This sequence joins TRBV9 and TRBJ2-5, with 10 bases aligning to TRBD2. Germline V gives CDR1 SGDLS, CDR2 YYNGEE. V was pared by 3 bases and J by 5 bases, with 7 bases of the junction left unmatched. The CDR3 totals 15 residues. The CDR3 protein is CASSERGTSVETQYF. The CDR3 DNA reads as TGTGCCAGCAGCGAGAGGGGGACTAGCGTGGAGACCCAGTACTTC.

The V and J genes are TRBV6-5 and TRBJ2-7, with D unresolved. Trimming left V 2 bases short and J 0 bases short, with 8 bases between. This CDR3 has 14 residues. Germline CDR1 reads MNHEY; CDR2 reads SVGAGI. Here the CDR3 reads CASSYMAGSYEQYF. The CDR3 bases are TGTGCCAGCAGTTACATGGCAGGCTCCTACGAGCAGTACTTC.

This clone has more than one count but fewer than ten. The rearrangement links TRBV5-4 to TRBJ2-5; possibly TRBD2 for D (6 bases). CDR3 length: 13 amino acids. CDR1 and CDR2 from the germline V gene are SGHNT and YYREEE (reference sequence). Trimming took 4 bases from V and 6 from J, leaving 13 bases between them. For the CDR3, the DNA is TGTGCCAGCAGCCCGGGACTGGAACAGACCCAGTACTTC. Protein: CASSPGLEQTQYF.

The CDR3 DNA reads as TGCGCCAGCAGCCAAGATACCGCCAGGGCGGGGGAGCAGTACTTC. Translated, it gives CASSQDTARAGEQYF. This chain uses TRBV4-1 with TRBJ2-7; a possible D gene is TRBD2 (6 bases). The germline V and J ends were trimmed by 0 bases and 7 bases, with 16 bases remaining between them. Looked up from germline, CDR1 is MGHRA and CDR2 is YSYEKL. CDR3 length: 15 residues.

The chain employs TRBV7-9 and TRBJ2-5; D ambiguous. Germline assignment: CDR1 SEHNR and CDR2 FQNEAQ (reference sequence). Trimming cost V 1 base and J 2 bases, with 8 bases left between them. This CDR3 is 14 amino acids long. The CDR3 loop is CASSLDRPQETQYF. The CDR3 DNA is TGTGCCAGCAGCTTAGACAGACCTCAAGAGACCCAGTACTTC.

The V call is TRBV5-6, the J call TRBJ2-3, with D hard to call. This CDR3 has 17 residues. Trimming took off 0 bases at V and 2 bases at J, with 16 bases between the two ends. CDR1 is SGHDT, CDR2 YYEEEE, per germline. The CDR3 coding sequence is TGTGCCAGCAGCTTGGCCGGGTTCCTGGGTATCACAGATACGCAGTATTTT. It yields the protein CASSLAGFLGITDTQYF. Full variable domain (rest looked up from reference TRBV5-6 and TRBJ2-3): DAGVTQSPTHLIKTRGQQVTLRCSPKSGHDTVSWYQQALGQGPQFIFQYYEEEERQRGNFPDRFSGHQFPNYSSELNVNALLLGDSALYLCASSLAGFLGITDTQYFGPGTRLTVL.

The chain links TRBV28 to TRBJ1-4; D unclear. CDR1 is MDHEN, CDR2 SYDVKM, per germline. Trimming took 6 bases from V and 2 from J, leaving 13 bases between them. This CDR3 comprises 15 residues. The CDR3 bases are TGTGCCAGCAGATGGGCCCTTTATACTAATGAAAAACTGTTTTTT. Its translation: CASRWALYTNEKLFF.

This chain connects TRBV5-4 to TRBJ2-7; D possibly corresponds to TRBD2 (6 bases). CDR1 is SGHNT, CDR2 YYREEE, per germline (reference sequence). There are 13 residues in the CDR3. V shed 0 bases and J shed 5 bases, with 9 bases lying between them. The CDR3: CASSLAGLHEQYF. In DNA, the CDR3 is TGTGCCAGCAGCTTGGCGGGACTCCACGAGCAGTACTTC.

This chain joins TRBV6-1 and TRBJ2-4; weak D call: TRBD1 (6 bases). Germline-derived CDR1 and CDR2 are MNHNS and SASEGT. There are 14 residues in the CDR3. V was cut by 6 bases and J by 0 bases, with 9 bases left in between. CDR3 DNA: TGTGCCAGCAGATTACAGGGAGCCAAAAACATTCAGTACTTC. Amino acid sequence: CASRLQGAKNIQYF.

This sequence joins TRBV6-5 and TRBJ1-1; 7 bases agree with TRBD1. This CDR3 contains 16 residues. The trim removed 4 bases at V and 1 base at J, leaving 9 bases unmatched. The germline CDR1 and CDR2 sequences are MNHEY and SVGAGI. The CDR3 region has the DNA TGTGCCAGCAGTTCCCCCCGGGACAGTTGGAACACTGAAGCTTTCTTT. Its protein is CASSSPRDSWNTEAFF.

This CDR3 reads CASSPTGVLVTGELFF. CDR3 DNA: TGCGCCAGCAGCCCCACAGGGGTTTTGGTCACCGGGGAGCTGTTTTTT. The chain joins TRBV5-1 to TRBJ2-2, with 7 bases lining up with TRBD1. Germline V CDR1 and CDR2: SGHRS, YFSETQ. With V trimmed by 4 bases and J by 4 bases, 10 bases remained unmatched. The CDR3 contains 16 residues. The whole variable domain, remainder taken from reference TRBV5-1 and TRBJ2-2, is KAGVTQTPRYLIKTRGQQVTLSCSPISGHRSVSWYQQTPGQGLQFLFEYFSETQRNKGNFPGRFSGRQFSNSRSEMNVSTLELGDSALYLCASSPTGVLVTGELFFGEGSRLTVL.

This sequence joins TRBV6-1 and TRBJ1-6; TRBD1 matches 7 bases. CDR3 length: 15 residues. J gave up 7 bases and V 3 bases, and 6 bases lay outside the gene matches. Per the germline V gene, CDR1 is MNHNS and CDR2 is SASEGT. In DNA form, the CDR3 reads TGTGCCAGCAGTGAGAGGACAGGATTAAATTCACCCCTCCACTTT. Its translation: CASSERTGLNSPLHF.

The chain uses TRBV4-1 and TRBJ1-5; D perhaps matches TRBD1 (6 bases). CDR1 and CDR2 (germline): MGHRA, YSYEKL. V was cut by 1 base and J by 3 bases, with 10 bases left in between. The CDR3 is made up of 15 amino acids. CDR3 sequence: CASSQGQAPNQPQHF. DNA of the CDR3: TGCGCCAGCAGCCAAGGACAGGCCCCCAATCAGCCCCAGCATTTT.

This clone turned up a few times. The V gene is TRBV15, the J gene TRBJ2-2; possibly TRBD1 for D (5 bases). V was cut by 8 bases and J by 3 bases, with 13 bases left in between. The CDR3 spans 14 residues. The V gene's germline CDR1 is LNHNV and CDR2 YYDKDF (reference sequence). This CDR3 is CATVLRQYTGELFF. CDR3 sequence (DNA): TGTGCCACCGTGCTAAGACAGTACACCGGGGAGCTGTTTTTT.

The chain links TRBV4-1 to TRBJ1-5; D gene ambiguous. The CDR3 spans 20 residues. The V gene lost 0 bases and the J gene lost 0 bases, with 21 bases spanning the gap. Germline loops: CDR1 MGHRA, CDR2 YSYEKL. In nucleotides, the CDR3 is TGCGCCAGCAGCCAAGATTACCGCGGCTCCAACCATTATAGCAATCAGCCCCAGCATTTT. Residues: CASSQDYRGSNHYSNQPQHF.